These T cell receptor beta chains were read from a single sample in a study of T cell changes during pregnancy in multiple sclerosis. Data came from immunoSEQ multiplex PCR; TCRdb stores just in-frame clones and leaves some out. The repertoire consists of about 92,000 clones, with 85% to 95% occurring once and the leading ten covering around 2.7%. Material: peripheral blood, obtained in the first trimester of pregnancy. All receptors derive from a female donor with multiple sclerosis, enrolled in a pregnancy study. Each CDR3 is given with its conserved first and last residue. Each record gives: J gene, D gene, clone size, V gene, CDR3 protein, CDR3 DNA. The D gene is left open where the match is weak. Expanded clones get a size class; other rows say once, few or many, or leave the size out.

>TRBJ1-1|NA|once|TRBV13
CASSFGQQNTEAFF
TGTGCCAGCAGCTTTGGACAGCAGAACACTGAAGCTTTCTTT
>TRBJ1-5|NA|NA|TRBV28
CASSPFRGGNQPQHF
TGTGCCAGCAGCCCCTTTCGGGGGGGCAATCAGCCCCAGCATTTT
>TRBJ2-5|TRBD2|NA|TRBV25-1
CASSEREDRETQYF
TGTGCCAGCAGTGAGCGGGAGGATAGAGAGACCCAGTACTTC
>TRBJ1-2|NA|NA|TRBV28
CASSSTAVPNYGYTF
TGTGCCAGCAGTTCCACAGCGGTCCCTAACTATGGCTACACCTTC
>TRBJ2-7|TRBD1|NA|TRBV27
CASSLSGTVSYEQYF
TGTGCCAGCAGTTTATCGGGGACAGTATCTTACGAGCAGTACTTC
>TRBJ2-7|TRBD2|NA|TRBV7-9
CAKRGGTYEQYF
TGTGCCAAACGGGGGGGGACCTACGAGCAGTACTTC
>TRBJ2-2|NA|NA|TRBV14
CASREGVSTGELFF
TGTGCCAGCAGGGAAGGGGTCAGCACCGGGGAGCTGTTTTTT
>TRBJ2-1|TRBD2|NA|TRBV12-5
CASGAGFNEQFF
TGTGCTAGCGGAGCGGGATTTAATGAGCAGTTCTTC
>TRBJ2-7|NA|NA|TRBV5-4
CASSLGPRLSSYEQYF
TGTGCCAGCAGCTTGGGTCCCAGGCTGTCCTCCTACGAGCAGTACTTC
>TRBJ2-1|TRBD2|NA|TRBV7-9
CASSPRGSGRTHEQFF
TGTGCCAGCAGCCCTCGAGGTAGCGGGAGAACCCATGAGCAGTTCTTC
>TRBJ2-3|TRBD2|NA|TRBV5-4
CASSLSREGTDTQYF
TGTGCCAGCAGCTTGAGTCGGGAGGGCACAGATACGCAGTATTTT
>TRBJ2-7|NA|NA|TRBV11-2
CASSLNPVSYEQYF
TGTGCCAGCAGCTTAAATCCCGTCTCCTACGAGCAGTACTTC
>TRBJ2-6|NA|NA|TRBV18
CASSTPGGDRTSSGANVLTF
TGTGCCAGCTCTACCCCCGGCGGAGACAGGACAAGCTCTGGGGCCAACGTCCTGACTTTC
>TRBJ2-7|TRBD2|NA|TRBV27
CASSLSSSGSSEQYF
TGTGCCAGCAGTTTATCGTCTAGCGGGAGTTCCGAGCAGTACTTC
>TRBJ2-7|NA|NA|TRBV6-5
CASSYVPGGREQYF
TGTGCCAGCAGTTACGTCCCAGGGGGGAGGGAGCAGTACTTC
>TRBJ1-3|TRBD1|NA|TRBV6-5
CASRGDRGPGNTIYF
TGTGCCAGCAGGGGGGACAGGGGACCCGGAAACACCATATATTTT
>TRBJ1-2|NA|NA|TRBV18
CASSSGTRTHGYTF
TGTGCCAGCTCATCCGGGACTAGGACTCATGGCTACACCTTC
>TRBJ2-4|NA|NA|TRBV2
CASSEKGGIAKNIQYF
TGTGCCAGCAGTGAGAAAGGAGGAATAGCCAAAAACATTCAGTACTTC
>TRBJ1-4|NA|NA|TRBV5-6
CASRRDSEEKLFF
TGTGCCAGCAGAAGAGATTCGGAGGAAAAACTGTTTTTT
>TRBJ2-1|TRBD2|NA|TRBV30
CAWSAGLARNEQFF
TGTGCCTGGAGTGCGGGACTAGCGAGGAATGAGCAGTTCTTC
>TRBJ2-7|NA|NA|TRBV5-6
CASSSWQWERAYEQYF
TGTGCCAGCAGCTCCTGGCAGTGGGAGCGAGCCTACGAGCAGTACTTC
>TRBJ2-1|NA|NA|TRBV7-2
CASSNPGTYNEQFF
TGTGCCAGCAGTAATCCGGGAACTTACAATGAGCAGTTCTTC
>TRBJ1-5|NA|few|TRBV19
CASSLRQFNQPQHF
TGTGCCAGTAGCCTTCGACAGTTCAATCAGCCCCAGCATTTT
>TRBJ2-7|NA|NA|TRBV5-1
CASSLGVGPYEQYF
TGCGCCAGCAGCTTGGGTGTTGGCCCCTACGAGCAGTACTTC
>TRBJ2-5|TRBD1|NA|TRBV5-5
CASRKDRGLQETQYF
TGTGCCAGCAGAAAGGACAGGGGGCTCCAAGAGACCCAGTACTTC
>TRBJ2-2|TRBD1|NA|TRBV18
CASSPDRAANTGELFF
TGTGCCAGCTCACCAGACAGGGCTGCGAACACCGGGGAGCTGTTTTTT
>TRBJ2-1|TRBD2|NA|TRBV5-1
CASTVAGNEQFF
TGCGCCAGCACCGTAGCGGGGAATGAGCAGTTCTTC
>TRBJ2-7|NA|NA|TRBV14
CASSRTDIYEQYF
TGTGCCAGCAGCAGAACGGACATTTACGAGCAGTACTTC
>TRBJ2-7|NA|NA|TRBV27
CASSSPGSTYEQYF
TGTGCCAGCAGTTCTCCGGGATCCACCTACGAGCAGTACTTC
>TRBJ2-1|NA|NA|TRBV6-1
CASSEAGRRAFF
TGTGCCAGCAGTGAAGCGGGGAGGAGGGCGTTCTTC
>TRBJ1-3|NA|NA|TRBV11-2
CASSPGSGNTIYF
TGTGCCAGCAGCCCGGGATCAGGAAACACCATATATTTT
>TRBJ2-7|NA|once|TRBV5-1
CASSDASVSGEQYF
TGCGCCAGCAGCGACGCTAGCGTTTCGGGCGAGCAGTACTTC
>TRBJ2-1|NA|once|TRBV4-2
CASSQWEGDYNEQFF
TGTGCCAGCAGCCAATGGGAGGGGGACTACAATGAGCAGTTCTTC
>TRBJ2-3|NA|few|TRBV6-1
CASIGGGSEDTQYF
TGTGCCAGCATCGGTGGGGGGTCGGAAGATACGCAGTATTTT
>TRBJ1-1|NA|few|TRBV27
CASSLRSGEAFF
TGTGCCAGCAGTTTAAGAAGCGGTGAAGCTTTCTTT
>TRBJ2-7|TRBD1|NA|TRBV19
CASKQGASEQYF
TGTGCCAGTAAACAGGGGGCCTCCGAGCAGTACTTC
>TRBJ2-2|TRBD2|NA|TRBV5-4
CASSPMASGSSGELFF
TGTGCCAGCAGCCCGATGGCTAGCGGGAGTTCCGGGGAGCTGTTTTTT
>TRBJ1-5|NA|NA|TRBV5-5
CASSRAYSNQPQHF
TGTGCCAGCAGCCGAGCCTATAGCAATCAGCCCCAGCATTTT
>TRBJ2-4|TRBD1|NA|TRBV18
CASSQLRDRQNIQYF
TGTGCCAGCTCACAGCTCCGGGACAGACAAAACATTCAGTACTTC
>TRBJ2-5|NA|NA|TRBV28
CASSLWGGRPGPKPGETQYF
TGTGCCAGCAGTTTATGGGGGGGTAGACCGGGGCCTAAACCGGGAGAGACCCAGTACTTC
>TRBJ2-1|TRBD2|once|TRBV13
CASSLGGSGYTNEQFF
TGTGCCAGCAGCTTAGGAGGTAGCGGGTATACCAATGAGCAGTTCTTC
>TRBJ2-7|TRBD1|NA|TRBV19
CAKSTPTGINYEQYF
TGTGCCAAATCAACCCCGACAGGGATAAACTACGAGCAGTACTTC
>TRBJ2-2|NA|NA|TRBV6-6
CASSYSGGANTGELFF
TGTGCCAGCAGTTACTCGGGGGGGGCTAACACCGGGGAGCTGTTTTTT
>TRBJ2-2|TRBD2|NA|TRBV28
CASTIPGTRGTGELFF
TGTGCCAGCACCATCCCCGGGACTAGGGGGACCGGGGAGCTGTTTTTT
>TRBJ2-7|TRBD1|once|TRBV15
CATSWDRGPYEQYF
TGTGCCACCAGCTGGGACAGGGGGCCCTACGAGCAGTACTTC
>TRBJ2-7|NA|NA|TRBV5-6
CASRPWHSSYEQYF
TGTGCCAGCAGACCCTGGCACAGCTCCTACGAGCAGTACTTC
>TRBJ1-1|NA|NA|TRBV2
CASSERQIAEAFF
TGTGCCAGCAGTGAAAGACAAATCGCTGAAGCTTTCTTT
>TRBJ2-5|TRBD2|NA|TRBV7-8
CASSLEGGGRGTQYF
TGTGCCAGCAGCTTAGAAGGCGGCGGGAGAGGGACCCAGTACTTC
>TRBJ1-3|TRBD1|many|TRBV5-4
CASSEDRGNTIYF
TGTGCCAGCAGCGAGGACAGGGGCAACACCATATATTTT
>TRBJ2-1|NA|NA|TRBV19
CASSMGQLAEQFF
TGTGCCAGTAGTATGGGCCAGCTTGCTGAGCAGTTCTTC
>TRBJ2-7|NA|NA|TRBV2
CASSVFLLVGGGYEQYF
TGTGCCAGCAGTGTTTTTTTATTGGTGGGAGGGGGCTACGAGCAGTACTTC
>TRBJ1-1|TRBD1|few|TRBV19
CASSIVAGGTYTEAFF
TGTGCCAGTAGTATTGTGGCAGGGGGCACGTACACTGAAGCTTTCTTT
>TRBJ1-5|NA|NA|TRBV18
CASSPSHSNQPQHF
TGTGCCAGCTCACCATCACATAGCAATCAGCCCCAGCATTTT
>TRBJ2-7|TRBD2|NA|TRBV6-1
CASSEVPSGLIYEQYF
TGTGCCAGCAGTGAAGTTCCTAGCGGTCTGATCTACGAGCAGTACTTC
>TRBJ1-5|TRBD1|NA|TRBV29-1
CSVGTGASNQPQHF
TGCAGCGTCGGGACAGGGGCCAGCAATCAGCCCCAGCATTTT
>TRBJ2-2|TRBD2|NA|TRBV7-8
CASSLRTSGGNTGELFF
TGTGCCAGCAGCTTACGGACTAGCGGAGGCAACACCGGGGAGCTGTTTTTT
>TRBJ2-1|NA|NA|TRBV29-1
CSVDRSGVNNEQFF
TGCAGCGTTGACCGGTCAGGGGTGAACAATGAGCAGTTCTTC
>TRBJ2-7|TRBD1|once|TRBV7-9
CASSSAGTGSDEQYF
TGTGCCAGCAGCTCCGCCGGGACAGGCTCTGACGAGCAGTACTTC
>TRBJ2-7|NA|NA|TRBV2
CASSGDFYEQYF
TGTGCCAGCAGTGGGGACTTCTACGAGCAGTACTTC